This TCR beta chain is drawn from a study of cytotoxic CD8 clonotypes in ibrutinib-treated CLL. Study at large: Outcomes included some 24 partial and 2 complete responses; after median around 5.5 years, approximately 15 stayed remitted and about 12 progressed.

Worth noting for this clone: The antigen is undetermined.

The CDR3 consists of 15 residues. Trimming cost V 0 bases and J 4 bases, with 10 bases left between them. Germline CDR1 reads LNHNV; CDR2 reads YYDKDF (reference sequence). Findings and limits, study-wide: Once treatment began, public clonotypes, which were uncommon, contracted or stayed stable.

The assay was immunoSEQ multiplex PCR, and TCRdb's table has in-frame clones only and misses some. Of about 140,000 clones in the sample, 80% are singletons; the top ten hold 6.5% to 8%. About 1.9 micrograms of genomic DNA (from cryopreserved PBMCs) were used for TCR beta libraries. This chain connects TRBV15 to TRBJ1-5; no firm D call. The receptor's source is a human donor with chronic lymphocytic leukemia. Material: PBMCs, obtained after 36 months of ibrutinib treatment. The CDR3 nucleotides are TGTGCCACCAGCAGAGAGTATAACGGGAATCAGCCCCAGCATTTT. Translated, it gives CATSREYNGNQPQHF.